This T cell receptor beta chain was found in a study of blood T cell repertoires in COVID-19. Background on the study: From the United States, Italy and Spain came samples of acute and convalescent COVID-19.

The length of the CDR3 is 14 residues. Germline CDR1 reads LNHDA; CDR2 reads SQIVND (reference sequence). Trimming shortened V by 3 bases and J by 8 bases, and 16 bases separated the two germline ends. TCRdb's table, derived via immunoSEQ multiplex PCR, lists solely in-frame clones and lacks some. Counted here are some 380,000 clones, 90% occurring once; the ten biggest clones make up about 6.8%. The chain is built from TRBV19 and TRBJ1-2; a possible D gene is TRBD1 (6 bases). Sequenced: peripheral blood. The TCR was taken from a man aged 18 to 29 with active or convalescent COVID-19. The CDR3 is CASSIDRSLVGYTF. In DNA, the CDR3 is TGTGCCAGTAGTATCGACAGGTCCCTCGTAGGCTACACCTTC. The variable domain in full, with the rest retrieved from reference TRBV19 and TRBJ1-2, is DGGITQSPKYLFRKEGQNVTLSCEQNLNHDAMYWYRQDPGQGLRLIYYSQIVNDFQKGDIAEGYSVSREKKESFPLTVTSAQKNPTAFYLCASSIDRSLVGYTFGSGTRLTVV.